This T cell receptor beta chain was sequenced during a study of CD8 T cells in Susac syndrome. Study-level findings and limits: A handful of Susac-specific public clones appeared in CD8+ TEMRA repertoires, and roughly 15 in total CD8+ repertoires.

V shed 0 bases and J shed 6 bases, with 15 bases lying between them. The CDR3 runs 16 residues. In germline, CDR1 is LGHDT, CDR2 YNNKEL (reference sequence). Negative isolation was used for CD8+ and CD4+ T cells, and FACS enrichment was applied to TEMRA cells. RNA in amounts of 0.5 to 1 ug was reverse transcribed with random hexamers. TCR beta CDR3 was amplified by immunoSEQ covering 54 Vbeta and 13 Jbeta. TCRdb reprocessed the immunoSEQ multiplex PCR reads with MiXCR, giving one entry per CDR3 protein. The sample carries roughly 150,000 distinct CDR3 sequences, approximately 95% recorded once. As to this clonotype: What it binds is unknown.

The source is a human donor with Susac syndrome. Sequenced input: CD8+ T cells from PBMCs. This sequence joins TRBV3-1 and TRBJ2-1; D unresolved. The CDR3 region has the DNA TGTGCCAGCAGCCAAGATCGGCCAGCGTCGGGCAATGAGCAGTTCTTC. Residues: CASSQDRPASGNEQFF.